This TCR beta chain is from a study of Ad26.COV2.S vaccination and SARS-CoV-2 variants (dated by TCRdb to about 2021). Describing the broader study: Vaccine-arm donors came from COV1001, a multicentre, randomized, double-blind, placebo-controlled phase I-IIa trial of Ad26.COV2.S in healthy adults. Ad26.COV2.S was administered intramuscularly at 5 x 10^10 or 1 x 10^11 viral particles, either as a single shot or as two shots given 56 days apart. Blinding of investigators to trial group allocation was maintained during experiments and outcome assessment. Trial participants were randomized into five groups of five, in which low-dose or high-dose Ad26.COV2.S was given once or twice, or placebo was given on both occasions. A total of around 32 samples were included in the TCR-sequenced set, comprising around 19 Ad26.COV2.S vaccine recipients, 5 placebo recipients and 8 SARS-CoV-2 convalescent individuals. TCRbeta repertoire sequencing was used to assess the specificity and breadth of SARS-CoV-2-reactive T cell receptors after Ad26.COV2.S vaccination.

The immunoSEQ Assay was used to sequence TCRbeta CDR3 regions. After extraction, genomic DNA underwent amplification by bias-controlled multiplex PCR, followed by high-throughput sequencing. Regarding the original processing steps: To quantify the absolute abundance of each unique TCRbeta CDR3 region, sequences were collapsed and filtered. T cell fraction was estimated by normalizing TCRbeta template counts to usable DNA, with usable DNA measured through amplification of reference genes found in all nucleated cells. Repertoire TCRs were annotated as SARS-CoV-2-specific when V gene, CDR3 amino acid sequence and J gene were exactly matched to a known reactive TCR set. The reference SARS-CoV-2 TCR set came from MIRA and was filtered for enrichment in COVID-19-positive ImmuneCODE repertoires, removing public or cross-reactive TCRs. Based on the MIRA antigens, annotated TCRs were further analysed at the level of specific ORF or position within ORF. Breadth was defined as the number of annotated unique rearrangements divided by the total number of unique productive rearrangements, and depth was defined as the summed frequency of the annotated unique rearrangements. Two-sided Wilcoxon rank-sum tests were used to compare TCR breadth between groups. This immuneACCESS table, as held by TCRdb, lists in-frame sequences with V and J called but not all clones. Of the missing ones, under half trace to an unresolved V gene in checked studies; the others have no known cause. That table furnishes V, J and clone size, whereas the DNA furnished D and trimming. Counted in this sample were fewer than 400,000 clones; 85% to 90% of them appeared once. Around 5.5% of the sample belongs to the ten largest clones.

Overall study results and their limits: Vaccine and placebo recipients had comparable non-spike TCR breadth, which fits with the vaccine containing only spike. Ad26.COV2.S recipients had higher spike-specific TCR breadth than placebo recipients (P = 0.0014). The study was not powered for comparison of responses between vaccine doses or regimens. Substantial breadth of spike-specific CD8+ and CD4+ T cell responses was reported after vaccination. The authors noted that total T cell responses may have been underestimated by the TCR breadth and depth analyses.

The label giving this sample's treatment or condition can be read as: around 19 received Ad26.COV2.S at low or high dose, single or two shots; a few received placebo; per-sample allocation not given. Repertoires of vaccine and placebo recipients were sequenced from samples taken on day 63 after the first injection. Between 29 July and 7 August 2020, Cohort 1b enrolled some 25 adults aged 18-55 years at one site in Boston, USA. Ad26.COV2.S was a replication-incompetent adenovirus type 26 vector expressing a prefusion-stabilized SARS-CoV-2 spike protein from the original Wuhan strain. Including cysteine and phenylalanine, the CDR3 has 13 amino acids. The retained sequence is limited to the CDR3, 39 bases, with the frame set at the first base. Trimming removed 3 bases from V and 7 bases from J, leaving 12 bases between the germline ends. As for this clone: What this receptor recognizes is not known. Base-call qualities are not available, and no considerably larger clone is one nucleotide away.

The rearranged chain carries TRBV12-3 or TRBV12-4 and TRBJ1-2, with a weak D call of TRBD1 (6 bases match). The sample consisted of peripheral blood, taken in a trial of Ad26.COV2.S vaccine versus placebo. The sequence came from a person aged 18-60 years who received the Ad26.COV2.S COVID-19 vaccine or a placebo. The nucleotide sequence reads TGTGCCAGCAGTTTTGGTCAGGGGCCTGGCTACACCTTC. It translates to CASSFGQGPGYTF.